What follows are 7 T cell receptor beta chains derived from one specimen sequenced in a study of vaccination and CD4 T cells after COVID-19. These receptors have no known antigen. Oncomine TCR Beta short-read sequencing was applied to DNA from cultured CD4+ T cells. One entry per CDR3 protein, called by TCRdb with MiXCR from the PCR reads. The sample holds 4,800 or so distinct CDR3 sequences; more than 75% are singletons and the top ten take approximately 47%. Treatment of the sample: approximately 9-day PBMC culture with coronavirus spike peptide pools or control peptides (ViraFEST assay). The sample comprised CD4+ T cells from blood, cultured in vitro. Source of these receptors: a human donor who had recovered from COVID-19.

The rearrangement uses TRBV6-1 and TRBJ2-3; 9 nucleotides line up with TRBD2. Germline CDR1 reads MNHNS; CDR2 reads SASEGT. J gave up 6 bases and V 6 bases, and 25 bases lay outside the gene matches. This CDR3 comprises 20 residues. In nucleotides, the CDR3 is TGTGCCAGCAGCCCCCATAGGAGGGGGACTAGCCGCCGGACGGGGGATACGCAGTATTTT. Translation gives CASSPHRRGTSRRTGDTQYF.

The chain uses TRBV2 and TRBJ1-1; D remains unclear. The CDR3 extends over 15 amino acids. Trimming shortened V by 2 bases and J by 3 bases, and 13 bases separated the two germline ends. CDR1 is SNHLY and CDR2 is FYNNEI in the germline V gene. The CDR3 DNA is TGTGCCAGCAGTGAACCCGGGAGGGTGCACACTGAAGCTTTCTTT. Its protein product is CASSEPGRVHTEAFF.

CDR3 in DNA: TGTGCCAGCAGTGATCCCTTCCCCACAGATACGCAGTATTTT. The encoded protein is CASSDPFPTDTQYF. This chain connects TRBV25-1 to TRBJ2-3, with D unclear. This CDR3 spans 14 amino acids. Germline CDR1 is MGHDK and CDR2 is SYGVNS. The germline V and J ends were trimmed by 3 bases and 2 bases, with 9 bases remaining between them.

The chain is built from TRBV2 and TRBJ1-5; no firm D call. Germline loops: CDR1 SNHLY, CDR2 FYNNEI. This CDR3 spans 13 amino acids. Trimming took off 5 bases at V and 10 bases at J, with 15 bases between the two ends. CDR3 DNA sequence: TGTGCCAGCAGTATGGGCGGGGTAGGACCCCAGCATTTT. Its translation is CASSMGGVGPQHF.

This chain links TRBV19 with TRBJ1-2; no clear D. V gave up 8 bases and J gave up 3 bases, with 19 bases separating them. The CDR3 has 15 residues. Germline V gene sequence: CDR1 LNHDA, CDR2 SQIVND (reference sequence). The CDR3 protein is CASSGWGTLDYGYTF. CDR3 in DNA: TGTGCCAGTTCGGGATGGGGTACGCTGGACTATGGCTACACCTTC.

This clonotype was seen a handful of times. The CDR3 is CSASRTGGEGTEAFF. The CDR3 nucleotides read TGCAGTGCTAGTCGGACAGGGGGCGAGGGCACTGAAGCTTTCTTT. V usage is TRBV20-1 and J usage is TRBJ1-1, with TRBD1 matching 11 bases. CDR1 and CDR2 (germline): DFQATT, SNEGSKA (reference sequence). The V gene end was trimmed by 3 bases and the J gene end by 4 bases; junction bases not matched to a gene: 7. There are 15 residues in the CDR3.

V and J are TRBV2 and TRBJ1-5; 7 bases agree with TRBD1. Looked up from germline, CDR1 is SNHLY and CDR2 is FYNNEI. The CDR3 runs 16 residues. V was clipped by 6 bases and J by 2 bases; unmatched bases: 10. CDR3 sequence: CASRESGGMGNQPQHF. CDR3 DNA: TGTGCCAGCAGGGAGTCAGGGGGGATGGGCAATCAGCCCCAGCATTTT.